This TCR beta chain was obtained from a study of T-cell reconstitution after alpha-beta-depleted transplantation in children. Points from the study as a whole: The origin of high day-60 TCRbeta diversity in some patients lay in surviving recipient T cells and thymic progenitors.

This clonotype was counted many times. What it binds is not known. Unique molecular identifiers tagged the TCRbeta library. TCRdb used MiXCR to reprocess the PCR reads, holding one entry per CDR3 protein. The table lists approximately 110,000 distinct CDR3 sequences, roughly 24% of them singletons. The CDR3 covers 17 residues. The germline V gene encodes CDR1 SGHVS and CDR2 FNYEAQ. The ends were cut back, 5 bases at V and 2 bases at J, with 22 bases in the middle. The material was PBMCs, mostly from graft donor cells, obtained 180 days after TCRalphabeta/CD19-depleted stem cell transplant. The sequence came from a male patient aged 2 to 9 who had a stem cell transplant for chronic granulomatous disease, so the T cells may come from the graft donor. The gene calls are TRBV7-6 and TRBJ2-7; maybe TRBD2 (6 bases). Here the CDR3 reads CASSGDWALKPPYEQYF. As DNA, the CDR3 is TGTGCCAGCAGCGGGGACTGGGCGCTTAAACCTCCCTACGAGCAGTACTTC.